Included here is one T cell receptor (beta chain) sequence, with context. The antigen is undetermined. Germline V CDR1 and CDR2: MDHEN, SYDVKM. J was trimmed by 7 bases and V by 6 bases; bases with no gene match: 7. The CDR3 covers 13 residues. TCRdb analysed the reads with MiXCR anew, one entry per CDR3 protein. In the table there are roughly 230,000 distinct CDR3 sequences, 20% to 25% of which are singletons. This sample is drawn from a study of T cell repertoires in cytomegalovirus infection. Whole-study context: Public TCR beta signatures marked donors with CMV infection and the matching HLA. Study outcomes and limitations: Within the response measured ex vivo, HLA-C-restricted CMV-specific TCR beta clonotypes were dominant. Summed frequency of public TCR beta families distinguished CMV carriers with the relevant HLA.

V is TRBV28 and J is TRBJ1-1, with 8 bases fitting TRBD1. The sample taken for sequencing was CD8+ T cells from PBMCs. This TCR derives from a human donor in good health (CMV status not recorded). Some clones in this sample may be carry-over from other donors' samples. The CDR3 here is CASSARGRIEAFF. In DNA form, the CDR3 reads TGTGCCAGCAGCGCCAGGGGGCGTATTGAAGCTTTCTTT. Drawing the rest from reference TRBV28 and TRBJ1-1, the complete variable domain is DVKVTQSSRYLVKRTGEKVFLECVQDMDHENMFWYRQDPGLGLRLIYFSYDVKMKEKGDIPEGYSVSREKKERFSLILESASTNQTSMYLCASSARGRIEAFFGQGTRLTVV.